These 27 T cell receptor beta chains were all obtained from the same sample, sequenced in a study of cytomegalovirus exposure and HLA in healthy donors. Both 60 Vbeta primers and 13 Jbeta primers went into the PCR. Profiled with immunoSEQ multiplex PCR; TCRdb holds only in-frame clones, not every one. The sample lists 90,000 to 100,000 clones; 75% to 80% were seen once. The sequenced material came from PBMCs. The receptors here all came from a female donor in good health and CMV-seronegative.

The genes are TRBV6-5 and TRBJ2-7; TRBD1 agrees at 8 bases. The germline V gene has CDR1 MNHEY and CDR2 SVGAGI. CDR3 length: 13 residues. V shed 7 bases, J shed 5 bases, and the junction held 7 bases outside the gene matches. The CDR3 is CASKLDRVNEQYF. The CDR3 DNA reads TGTGCCAGCAAACTGGACAGGGTCAACGAGCAGTACTTC.

The rearrangement uses TRBV2 and TRBJ2-3, with TRBD1 as a possible D gene (5 bases). The CDR3 has 13 residues. The germline V gene encodes CDR1 SNHLY and CDR2 FYNNEI. Trimming pared 5 bases from V and 3 bases from J, leaving 9 bases between. CDR3 amino acids: CASSQRQTDTQYF. CDR3 nucleotide sequence: TGTGCCAGCAGTCAAAGACAGACAGATACGCAGTATTTT.

The chain combines TRBV7-9 with TRBJ2-7; possibly TRBD1 for D (5 bases). The CDR3 is 13 residues long. Germline CDR1 and CDR2: SEHNR and FQNEAQ (reference sequence). V was pared by 4 bases and J by 1 base, with 8 bases between. Here the CDR3 reads CASSSRASYEQYF. CDR3 bases: TGTGCCAGCAGCTCCAGGGCTTCCTACGAGCAGTACTTC.

The chain carries TRBV4-1 and TRBJ2-5; D is uncertain. V gave up 3 bases and J gave up 1 base, with 3 bases separating them. Germline values: CDR1 MGHRA, CDR2 YSYEKL. The CDR3 consists of 12 residues. CDR3 region: CASSHFQETQYF. The CDR3 DNA reads as TGCGCCAGCAGCCACTTCCAAGAGACCCAGTACTTC.

J is TRBJ1-5 and V is TRBV7-9, with unresolved D. Per germline, CDR1 SEHNR and CDR2 FQNEAQ (reference sequence). The CDR3 has 15 residues. With 1 base removed from V and 6 bases from J, the gap between germline ends came to 13 bases. CDR3 loop: CASSLDSSNIQPQHF. The CDR3 DNA reads TGTGCCAGCAGCTTAGACAGTTCCAATATTCAGCCCCAGCATTTT. Full variable domain (rest looked up from reference TRBV7-9 and TRBJ1-5): DTGVSQNPRHKITKRGQNVTFRCDPISEHNRLYWYRQTLGQGPEFLTYFQNEAQLEKSRLLSDRFSAERPKGSFSTLEIQRTEQGDSAMYLCASSLDSSNIQPQHFGDGTRLSIL.

A remark on this clone: This likely traces to a read error, being one base from a far larger clone. The CDR3: CASSTRESRRREYF. The CDR3 DNA reads TGTGCCAGCAGCACCCGGGAGAGTCGAAGACGGGAGTACTTC. This rearrangement joins TRBV5-8 to TRBJ2-7; D might be TRBD2 (6 bases). CDR3 length equals 14 residues. Germline CDR1 is SGHTS and CDR2 is YDEGEE. The V end lost 4 bases, the J end lost 11 bases, and 22 bases lay between the germline ends.

The chain uses TRBV5-6 and TRBJ1-2, with TRBD1 matching 8 bases. Germline V gives CDR1 SGHDT, CDR2 YYEEEE. The CDR3 is 13 residues long. V trimming: 6 bases; J trimming: 7 bases; junction bases outside the gene matches: 8. The DNA of the CDR3 is TGTGCCAGCACTTTTCAGGGGGCGTCTGGCTACACCTTC. Translated: CASTFQGASGYTF.

This clone was detected once. This chain connects TRBV7-2 to TRBJ2-7; D is possibly TRBD1 (6 bases). The CDR3 has 15 amino acids. Germline-derived CDR1 and CDR2 are SGHTA and FQGNSA. Trimming took 5 bases from V and 2 from J, leaving 16 bases between them. In DNA form, the CDR3 reads TGTGCCAGCAGCGATAGAAGGGGGTTAACCTACGAGCAGTACTTC. Its protein product is CASSDRRGLTYEQYF.

The gene calls are TRBV9 and TRBJ2-3, with a tentative D call TRBD1 (6 bases). CDR1 is SGDLS and CDR2 is YYNGEE in the germline V gene. This CDR3 spans 16 amino acids. The V and J ends lost 4 bases and 6 bases respectively, with 21 bases between them. DNA for the CDR3: TGTGCCAGCAGCTCCGAAGGGGGAGAGGGTATGGATACGCAGTATTTT. Amino acid sequence: CASSSEGGEGMDTQYF.

The chain couples TRBV11-3 to TRBJ2-7; D might be TRBD2 (5 bases). The CDR3 runs to 13 residues. The V end lost 5 bases, the J end lost 0 bases, and 8 bases lay between the germline ends. Germline V gives CDR1 SGHNT, CDR2 YENEEA. The CDR3 reads CASSPGSSYEQYF. The CDR3 DNA reads TGTGCCAGCAGCCCGGGGTCCTCCTACGAGCAGTACTTC. The entire variable domain, with the rest obtained from reference TRBV11-3 and TRBJ2-7, is as follows: EAGVVQSPRYKIIEKKQPVAFWCNPISGHNTLYWYLQNLGQGPELLIRYENEEAVDDSQLPKDRFSAERLKGVDSTLKIQPAELGDSAVYLCASSPGSSYEQYFGPGTRLTVT.

The chain is built from TRBV5-1 and TRBJ2-5, with 10 bases that match TRBD1. The CDR3 consists of 14 residues. From germline, CDR1 is SGHRS and CDR2 YFSETQ. The V gene end was trimmed by 5 bases and the J gene end by 5 bases; junction bases not matched to a gene: 6. Written as DNA, the CDR3 is TGCGCCAGCAGTCAGACAGGGGGCAAGGAGACCCAGTACTTC. Its protein is CASSQTGGKETQYF.

The chain joins TRBV19 to TRBJ1-5; D is ambiguous. The CDR3 extends over 14 amino acids. V lost 6 bases to trimming and J lost 0 bases, with 9 bases between them. Germline V gene lookup returns CDR1 LNHDA and CDR2 SQIVND (reference sequence). In nucleotides, the CDR3 is TGTGCCAGTAGGTTACAGACTAGCAATCAGCCCCAGCATTTT. It codes for CASRLQTSNQPQHF.

This clone was found a few times. The chain employs TRBV14 and TRBJ1-2; D gene ambiguous. Germline CDR1 SGHDN, CDR2 FVKESK. The CDR3 extends over 16 amino acids. With 5 bases removed from V and 4 bases from J, the gap between germline ends came to 20 bases. The chain's CDR3 is CASSSIEASRFYGYTF. DNA for the CDR3: TGTGCCAGCAGCTCAATCGAGGCGTCACGCTTCTATGGCTACACCTTC.

The chain is built from TRBV28 and TRBJ2-3; the match to TRBD2 covers 10 bases. The V segment lost 7 bases and the J segment 0 bases; nucleotides outside the gene matches: 1. The germline V gene encodes CDR1 MDHEN and CDR2 SYDVKM. CDR3 length: 14 amino acids. The chain's CDR3 is CASKLAGSTDTQYF. CDR3 sequence (DNA): TGTGCCAGCAAACTAGCGGGGAGCACAGATACGCAGTATTTT.

The chain has TRBV28 and TRBJ2-7; 10 bases match TRBD1. Germline V gives CDR1 MDHEN, CDR2 SYDVKM. This CDR3 region has 15 residues. V lost 5 bases, J lost 1 base, and 5 bases stayed unmatched. CDR3 DNA sequence: TGTGCCAGCAGTGGACAGGGGGTAAAGTCCTACGAGCAGTACTTC. It specifies CASSGQGVKSYEQYF.

The V gene is TRBV19, the J gene TRBJ2-3; 9 bases are a match to TRBD2. The J segment lost 4 bases and the V segment lost 3 bases, leaving 8 bases of the junction unmatched. This CDR3 comprises 16 residues. CDR1 is LNHDA, CDR2 SQIVND, per germline (reference sequence). The CDR3 nucleotides are TGTGCCAGTAGTATCGGCCTAGCGGGATTCCCAGATACGCAGTATTTT. This translates into CASSIGLAGFPDTQYF.

This sequence joins TRBV19 and TRBJ1-6; 8 positions agree with TRBD1. The CDR3 spans 16 residues. In germline, CDR1 is LNHDA, CDR2 SQIVND (reference sequence). With 5 bases clipped from V and 5 bases from J, the junction kept 8 bases outside the gene matches. As DNA, the CDR3 is TGTGCCAGTAGTCCCGGGACAGGTGGTCATAATTCACCCCTCCACTTT. Encoded protein: CASSPGTGGHNSPLHF.

The J gene is TRBJ2-6, the V gene TRBV19; D call uncertain. Trimming stripped 1 base from V and 0 bases from J, with 7 bases between. CDR1 LNHDA and CDR2 SQIVND come from the germline V gene (reference sequence). The CDR3 loop spans 16 amino acids. The CDR3 nucleotides are TGTGCCAGTAGTATAGGGCGGATCTCTGGGGCCAACGTCCTGACTTTC. It specifies CASSIGRISGANVLTF.

CDR3 sequence (DNA): TGCGCCAGCAGCCAGGGTAGGGGGCAAGAGACCCAGTACTTC. It codes for CASSQGRGQETQYF. The chain recombines TRBV4-1 with TRBJ2-5, with D possibly matching TRBD1 (6 bases). V lost 3 bases and J lost 2, with 10 bases in between. Per the germline V gene, CDR1 is MGHRA and CDR2 is YSYEKL. There are 14 residues in the CDR3.

With respect to this clone: This specimen includes other DNA sequences encoding the same CDR3. The chain uses TRBV27 and TRBJ2-7; 8 positions agree with TRBD2. The trim removed 2 bases at V and 4 bases at J, leaving 1 base unmatched. The CDR3 covers 13 residues. Germline CDR1 MNHEY, CDR2 SMNVEV (reference sequence). The CDR3 sequence: CASSLPGGYEQYF. As DNA, the CDR3 is TGTGCCAGCAGTTTACCGGGGGGGTACGAGCAGTACTTC.

The CDR3 is CASSLRQVYGYTF. CDR3 bases: TGTGCCAGCAGCCTCCGACAGGTCTATGGCTACACCTTC. V gene TRBV6-1 combines with J gene TRBJ1-2, with D possibly matching TRBD1 (6 bases). Germline V gene sequence: CDR1 MNHNS, CDR2 SASEGT. The V and J ends lost 6 bases and 4 bases respectively, with 12 bases between them. This CDR3 is 13 amino acids long.

This chain joins TRBV30 and TRBJ2-7, with 8 bases that match TRBD2. Trimming removed 5 bases from V and 2 bases from J; junction bases left unmatched: 5. CDR3 length: 13 amino acids. Germline V gene sequence: CDR1 GTSNPN, CDR2 SVGIG (reference sequence). The CDR3 DNA reads TGTGCCTGGGGAGATAGCGGGACCTACGAGCAGTACTTC. Translation gives CAWGDSGTYEQYF.

The V and J genes are TRBV11-2 and TRBJ2-3; D gene ambiguous. CDR1 and CDR2 from the germline V gene are SGHAT and FQNNGV. V lost 1 base, J lost 2 bases, and 10 bases lay in between. This CDR3 spans 15 amino acids. The chain's CDR3 is CASSLGVSSTDTQYF. The CDR3 nucleotides are TGTGCCAGCAGCTTAGGTGTCTCTTCCACAGATACGCAGTATTTT.

The chain is built from TRBV7-9 and TRBJ1-3, with no clear D. The germline V gene encodes CDR1 SEHNR and CDR2 FQNEAQ (reference sequence). This CDR3 region has 15 residues. Deletions cut 5 bases from V and 1 base from J, with 12 bases between. CDR3 in amino acids: CASSPTTTSGNTIYF. The CDR3 DNA follows: TGTGCCAGCAGCCCCACAACGACATCTGGAAACACCATATATTTT. Full variable domain (missing parts from reference TRBV7-9 and TRBJ1-3): DTGVSQNPRHKITKRGQNVTFRCDPISEHNRLYWYRQTLGQGPEFLTYFQNEAQLEKSRLLSDRFSAERPKGSFSTLEIQRTEQGDSAMYLCASSPTTTSGNTIYFGEGSWLTVV.

The chain employs TRBV6-6 and TRBJ1-2; unclear D gene. Germline V CDR1 and CDR2: MNHNY, SVGAGI (reference sequence). Trimming pared 4 bases from V and 4 bases from J, leaving 16 bases between. The CDR3 length is 15 residues. Here the CDR3 reads CASSSLVAGGYGYTF. CDR3 DNA: TGTGCCAGCAGTTCCCTAGTAGCGGGAGGCTATGGCTACACCTTC.

The rearrangement joins TRBV2 to TRBJ2-1; 12 bases are a match to TRBD2. This CDR3 contains 15 residues. V dropped 5 bases and J dropped 7; count of bases not matched to a gene: 6. Germline CDR1 and CDR2: SNHLY and FYNNEI. The CDR3 sequence is CASSKTSGSVNEQFF. The CDR3 DNA reads as TGTGCCAGCAGTAAGACTAGCGGGAGTGTAAATGAGCAGTTCTTC.

The chain links TRBV29-1 to TRBJ2-1, with D possibly being TRBD1 (6 bases). Germline CDR1 reads SQVTM; CDR2 reads ANQGSEA. V lost 6 bases and J lost 2, with 17 bases in between. The CDR3 has 15 residues. This CDR3 is CSVHIQGRTYNEQFF. DNA of the CDR3: TGCAGCGTCCACATACAGGGTAGGACCTACAATGAGCAGTTCTTC.